The 2 T cell receptor beta chains in this list originate from one sample, sequenced in a study of T cell responses to AZD1222 COVID-19 vaccine (dated by TCRdb to about 2021). The sample's time point label, in plain terms: baseline before first vaccination. This sample's treatment or condition label indicates: meningococcal conjugate vaccine given as trial control. Libraries were constructed by the immunoSEQ multiplex PCR assay. Held by TCRdb, this immuneACCESS table contains in-frame sequences only and omits some clones. Under half of the omission traces to an unresolved V gene where checked; the cause of the rest is unknown. Within this sample are roughly 120,000 clones, with 88% of them counted one time only. The ten largest clones add up to about 19% of the sample. Specimen: peripheral blood, collected on day 0 of MenACWY control vaccination. These receptor sequences come from an adult in good health.

This chain uses TRBV11-2 with TRBJ2-1; D is ambiguous. Germline V gene sequence: CDR1 SGHAT, CDR2 FQNNGV. Trimming cost V 1 base and J 0 bases, with 7 bases left between them. The CDR3 has 15 residues. CDR3 DNA sequence: TGTGCCAGCAGCTTAGTTTGGGGCTCCTACAATGAGCAGTTCTTC. Translating it yields CASSLVWGSYNEQFF. Full variable domain (outside the CDR3, taken from reference TRBV11-2 and TRBJ2-1): EAGVAQSPRYKIIEKRQSVAFWCNPISGHATLYWYQQILGQGPKLLIQFQNNGVVDDSQLPKDRFSAERLKGVDSTLKIQPAKLEDSAVYLCASSLVWGSYNEQFFGPGTRLTVL.

The chain has TRBV6-5 and TRBJ1-5; a weak D match, TRBD1 (5 bases). With 6 bases removed from V and 7 bases from J, the gap between germline ends came to 13 bases. The CDR3 length is 13 residues. The germline V gene encodes CDR1 MNHEY and CDR2 SVGAGI. The CDR3 region is CASSRGAGQPQHF. DNA of the CDR3: TGTGCCAGCAGCCGGGGAGCAGGGCAGCCCCAGCATTTT.